The 27 T cell receptor beta chains below come from one sample, sequenced in a study of shared clonotypes between healthy human individuals. Here immunoSEQ multiplex PCR was the method, and the copy in TCRdb shows in-frame clones only, minus some. The sample holds around 370,000 clones, just over 95% seen once. The source material was memory CD8+ T cells sorted from blood. Subset described: CD45RO+ cells pooled with CCR7-negative TemRA cells. All receptors come from a young man in good health.

This clone was detected once. DNA of the CDR3: TGTGCCATCACAAATGGAGCCACAGGCTCCTACGAGCAGTACTTC. This codes for CAITNGATGSYEQYF. The chain recombines TRBV25-1 with TRBJ2-7; possible D gene TRBD1, 5 bases. V was clipped by 10 bases and J by 0 bases, with 19 bases between them. Germline V gene lookup returns CDR1 MGHDK and CDR2 SYGVNS. There are 15 residues in the CDR3.

This chain uses TRBV5-5 with TRBJ2-1; possibly TRBD2 for D (6 bases). The CDR3 has 12 amino acids. V lost 6 bases to trimming and J lost 6 bases, with 10 bases between them. CDR1 and CDR2 (germline): SGHKS, YYEKEE (reference sequence). CDR3 bases: TGTGCCAGCACCTTAGCGGCCAATGAGCAGTTCTTC. It translates to CASTLAANEQFF.

The rearrangement links TRBV4-2 to TRBJ2-7, with a possible D match to TRBD1 (5 bases). The CDR3 length is 16 residues. Trimming left V 4 bases short and J 3 bases short, with 19 bases between. Per germline, CDR1 LGHNA and CDR2 YNFKEQ. The CDR3 DNA sequence: TGTGCCAGCAGCCGCTTCAGACAGAGCCGATTCTACGAGCAGTACTTC. Its protein is CASSRFRQSRFYEQYF.

The chain is built from TRBV28 and TRBJ1-6; D is ambiguous. The germline V gene has CDR1 MDHEN and CDR2 SYDVKM. The CDR3 is made up of 15 amino acids. The V end lost 2 bases, the J end lost 0 bases, and 5 bases lay between the germline ends. The CDR3 nucleotides are TGTGCCAGCAGTTTACCTAGCTCCTATAATTCACCCCTCCACTTT. Translated: CASSLPSSYNSPLHF.

V gene TRBV5-1 combines with J gene TRBJ2-1, with D tentatively TRBD2 (5 bases). Germline lookup yields CDR1 SGHRS and CDR2 YFSETQ. CDR3 length: 16 residues. Trimming shortened V by 0 bases and J by 0 bases, and 10 bases separated the two germline ends. CDR3 bases: TGCGCCAGCAGCTTGGAACTGGGGAGCTCCTACAATGAGCAGTTCTTC. As protein: CASSLELGSSYNEQFF.

V and J are TRBV7-2 and TRBJ2-1; TRBD2 might be the D (7 bases). This CDR3 has 14 residues. V was trimmed by 1 base and J by 8 bases, leaving 12 bases between them. Germline lookup yields CDR1 SGHTA and CDR2 FQGNSA. CDR3 in DNA: TGTGCCAGCAGCTTAGTGGGGGGGGCCTATGAGCAGTTCTTC. Its translation is CASSLVGGAYEQFF.

The chain carries TRBV16 and TRBJ2-6, with no clear D. Trimming took 0 bases from V and 4 from J, leaving 4 bases between them. This CDR3 is built from 14 residues. Germline CDR1 KGHSY, CDR2 FQNENV. CDR3 region: CASSQSGGANVLTF. CDR3 DNA: TGTGCCAGCAGCCAATCAGGAGGGGCCAACGTCCTGACTTTC.

This clone was observed a single time. The chain has TRBV6-5 and TRBJ2-5; 7 bases line up with TRBD1. CDR3 size: 16 residues. From germline, CDR1 is MNHEY and CDR2 SVGAGI. After removal of 2 bases from V and 7 bases from J, the junction contained 13 bases not matched to a gene. The CDR3 DNA follows: TGTGCCAGCAGTTACAGGGGGCAGACCGGCCATGCGACCCAGTACTTC. Translating it yields CASSYRGQTGHATQYF.

This CDR3 is CARAGNEQFF. For the CDR3, the DNA is TGTGCCCGGGCGGGCAATGAGCAGTTCTTC. The V gene is TRBV6-4, the J gene TRBJ2-1; D perhaps matches TRBD2 (5 bases). V was shortened by 11 bases and J by 6 bases, with 8 bases between the two germline ends. The CDR3 contains 10 residues. The germline gives CDR1 MRHNA, CDR2 SNTAGT.

This rearrangement joins TRBV4-1 to TRBJ2-7, with 7 bases lining up with TRBD2. V dropped 5 bases and J dropped 1; count of bases not matched to a gene: 8. This CDR3 region has 15 residues. The germline gives CDR1 MGHRA, CDR2 YSYEKL. For the CDR3, the DNA is TGCGCCAGCAGCTGGCGGGAAGCGGGGTCCTACGAGCAGTACTTC. Amino acids: CASSWREAGSYEQYF.

The rearrangement links TRBV27 to TRBJ2-7; the D is unclear. CDR3 length equals 16 residues. The germline V gene has CDR1 MNHEY and CDR2 SMNVEV (reference sequence). The V end was cut by 0 bases, the J end by 2 bases, with 14 bases between. The CDR3 DNA is TGTGCCAGCAGTTTATCCGCGTACGGGTACCCCTACGAGCAGTACTTC. It translates to CASSLSAYGYPYEQYF.

In this sample, this clone turned up once. The V call is TRBV7-9, the J call TRBJ1-6; TRBD1 agrees at 8 bases. The CDR3 extends over 17 amino acids. Germline lookup yields CDR1 SEHNR and CDR2 FQNEAQ (reference sequence). V lost 6 bases to trimming and J lost 0 bases; unmatched junction nucleotides: 7. The CDR3: CASRRTGGSSYNSPLHF. As DNA, the CDR3 is TGTGCCAGCAGACGAACAGGGGGAAGCTCCTATAATTCACCCCTCCACTTT.

This chain uses TRBV7-9 with TRBJ2-5; TRBD2 matches 7 bases. The CDR3 consists of 15 residues. V shed 4 bases and J 5 bases; nucleotides not matched to a gene: 10. From germline, CDR1 is SEHNR and CDR2 FQNEAQ (reference sequence). The CDR3 coding sequence is TGTGCCAGCAGCTCATTGGGGACTAACGAGGAGACCCAGTACTTC. Amino acid sequence: CASSSLGTNEETQYF.

The chain joins TRBV19 to TRBJ1-2; 7 bases are shared with TRBD1. V trimming: 7 bases; J trimming: 8 bases; junction bases outside the gene matches: 13. The CDR3 totals 14 residues. The germline CDR1 and CDR2 sequences are LNHDA and SQIVND (reference sequence). The CDR3 coding sequence is TGTGCCAGTAATCGCGTCGACAGGGCTGGAGGCTACACCTTC. The encoded protein is CASNRVDRAGGYTF.

This sequence joins TRBV5-5 and TRBJ1-2; 7 bases map to TRBD1. CDR1 SGHKS and CDR2 YYEKEE come from the germline V gene (reference sequence). V trimming: 0 bases; J trimming: 4 bases; junction bases outside the gene matches: 6. CDR3 length: 15 amino acids. The CDR3: CASSLDKQGSYGYTF. Here the CDR3 DNA reads TGTGCCAGCAGCTTGGATAAACAGGGGTCCTATGGCTACACCTTC.

This clone was picked up one time. The genes are TRBV7-3 and TRBJ2-7; D is undetermined. The CDR3 sequence is 14 residues long. V was trimmed by 5 bases and J by 0 bases, leaving 11 bases between them. Germline V gene data show CDR1 as SGHTA and CDR2 as FQGTGA. This CDR3 reads CASSPDGNSYEQYF. For the CDR3, the DNA is TGTGCCAGCAGCCCCGATGGGAACTCCTACGAGCAGTACTTC.

The gene calls are TRBV5-1 and TRBJ2-5; 7 positions agree with TRBD2. Germline CDR1 reads SGHRS; CDR2 reads YFSETQ. V shed 0 bases, J shed 3 bases, and the junction held 5 bases outside the gene matches. This CDR3 region has 15 residues. The CDR3 DNA follows: TGCGCCAGCAGCTTGGGACTAGCAGATGAAGAGACCCAGTACTTC. It yields the protein CASSLGLADEETQYF.

As to this clone: Other nucleotide sequences in the sample specify the same CDR3. The V call is TRBV19, the J call TRBJ1-3; the D is unclear. V shed 3 bases and J shed 1 base, with 7 bases lying between them. Germline values: CDR1 LNHDA, CDR2 SQIVND (reference sequence). The CDR3 spans 14 residues. The CDR3 protein is CASSIRTSGNTIYF. CDR3 DNA sequence: TGTGCCAGTAGTATCAGGACTTCTGGAAACACCATATATTTT.

V is TRBV15 and J is TRBJ2-7; D gene uncertain. The CDR3 spans 14 residues. Germline V gene sequence: CDR1 LNHNV, CDR2 YYDKDF (reference sequence). Trimming pared 1 base from V and 2 bases from J, leaving 9 bases between. CDR3 DNA: TGTGCCACCAGCAGAGTAATAGGGACCTACGAGCAGTACTTC. Translating it yields CATSRVIGTYEQYF.

The V and J genes are TRBV9 and TRBJ2-1; 8 bases fit TRBD1. The V gene's germline CDR1 is SGDLS and CDR2 YYNGEE. The CDR3 runs 15 residues. Unmatched junction bases numbered 2, after V lost 0 bases and J lost 3 bases. The CDR3 region has the DNA TGTGCCAGCAGCGTAGTCGGACAGGGCTACAATGAGCAGTTCTTC. It codes for CASSVVGQGYNEQFF.

A few counts support this clone. The chain is built from TRBV7-2 and TRBJ1-1, with D unclear. Trimming removed 8 bases from V and 5 bases from J, with 15 bases in between. The CDR3 spans 13 residues. Germline V lookup: CDR1 SGHTA, CDR2 FQGNSA. In DNA form, the CDR3 reads TGTGCCAGCCGGGCGGGGTTGGGAACTGAAGCTTTCTTT. This gives the protein CASRAGLGTEAFF.

This sequence joins TRBV5-4 and TRBJ2-7; 7 bases match TRBD2. The CDR3 runs to 15 residues. Germline CDR1 and CDR2: SGHNT and YYREEE (reference sequence). V lost 2 bases, J lost 1 base, and 6 bases stayed unmatched. The CDR3 DNA reads TGTGCCAGCAGCTTCTCGGCGCGGGAGTCCTACGAGCAGTACTTC. It specifies CASSFSARESYEQYF.

This clone appeared once. The rearrangement links TRBV6-1 to TRBJ2-2; D might be TRBD1 (5 bases). The CDR3 extends over 14 amino acids. The germline V and J ends were trimmed by 5 bases and 6 bases, with 13 bases remaining between them. The germline CDR1 and CDR2 sequences are MNHNS and SASEGT. In DNA, the CDR3 is TGTGCCAGCAGTACTACAGGTCTACCCGGGGAGCTGTTTTTT. This gives the protein CASSTTGLPGELFF.

This chain links TRBV7-9 with TRBJ1-2; D remains unclear. Germline V gives CDR1 SEHNR, CDR2 FQNEAQ (reference sequence). The germline V and J ends were trimmed by 0 bases and 7 bases, with 9 bases remaining between them. The CDR3 spans 13 residues. The CDR3 region has the DNA TGTGCCAGCAGCTTAGCGGGCGGAAGTGGCTACACCTTC. It codes for CASSLAGGSGYTF.

As DNA, the CDR3 is TGCACCAGCAGCCAATACCGGGACAGGGGGCATGAGCAGTTCTTC. Translating gives CTSSQYRDRGHEQFF. The rearrangement links TRBV1 to TRBJ2-1; the D call in the table, TRBD1, was not verified against the DNA. TRBV1 is described as a pseudogene. The CDR3 totals 15 residues.

J is TRBJ1-1 and V is TRBV2; D uncertain. Trimming removed 8 bases from V and 2 bases from J, with 15 bases in between. This CDR3 comprises 14 residues. Germline CDR1 is SNHLY and CDR2 is FYNNEI. The CDR3 DNA sequence: TGTGCCAGCTCTCTTAGCGGGGTAAACACTGAAGCTTTCTTT. Its protein is CASSLSGVNTEAFF.

This chain joins TRBV7-9 and TRBJ2-7; a weak D match, TRBD2 (5 bases). This CDR3 has 14 amino acids. With 1 base removed from V and 3 bases from J, the gap between germline ends came to 10 bases. Germline loops: CDR1 SEHNR, CDR2 FQNEAQ (reference sequence). CDR3 in DNA: TGTGCCAGCAGCTTAGGTGGGAGCCTCTACGAGCAGTACTTC. Amino acid sequence: CASSLGGSLYEQYF.